The 24 T cell receptor beta chains below all came from one sample that was sequenced in a study of T-cell memory formation after mild COVID-19. TCRdb reprocessed the 5' RACE reads with MiXCR, giving one entry per CDR3 protein. The data show around 300,000 distinct CDR3 sequences, under 8.5% seen once. Material for sequencing was PBMCs or a T cell subset sorted from them (not recorded which). The receptors originated from a man younger than 35 who had mild COVID-19 (a few samples of this study predate the infection). Cell type and time point are not known.

This clonotype has a count of ten or more. This chain joins TRBV7-2 and TRBJ1-5, with unresolved D. Germline CDR1 reads SGHTA; CDR2 reads FQGNSA. V lost 6 bases, J lost 0 bases, and 9 bases lay in between. The CDR3 loop spans 14 amino acids. The CDR3 DNA reads as TGTGCCAGCAGTGACACAAATAGCAATCAGCCCCAGCATTTT. It yields the protein CASSDTNSNQPQHF. The entire variable domain, with the rest obtained from reference TRBV7-2 and TRBJ1-5, is as follows: GAGVSQSPSNKVTEKGKDVELRCDPISGHTALYWYRQSLGQGLEFLIYFQGNSAPDKSGLPSDRFSAERTGGSVSTLTIQRTQQEDSAVYLCASSDTNSNQPQHFGDGTRLSIL.

The chain carries TRBV20-1 and TRBJ1-5, with TRBD1 matching over 7 bases. Germline V CDR1 and CDR2: DFQATT, SNEGSKA (reference sequence). J was trimmed by 6 bases and V by 3 bases; bases with no gene match: 11. The CDR3 length is 15 residues. CDR3 sequence: CSASRQGGISQPQHF. CDR3 coding DNA: TGCAGTGCTAGTCGACAGGGAGGCATCAGTCAGCCCCAGCATTTT.

The V gene is TRBV6-5, the J gene TRBJ1-5; D gene ambiguous. The germline V gene encodes CDR1 MNHEY and CDR2 SVGAGI. Trimming shortened V by 7 bases and J by 1 base, and 17 bases separated the two germline ends. The CDR3 length is 16 residues. For the CDR3, the DNA is TGTGCCAGCATCCCGACCGGGCTGGGAAGCAATCAGCCCCAGCATTTT. Its protein product is CASIPTGLGSNQPQHF.

The chain uses TRBV20-1 and TRBJ2-6; no clear D. Trimming took off 3 bases at V and 0 bases at J, with 9 bases between the two ends. Germline V gene sequence: CDR1 DFQATT, CDR2 SNEGSKA (reference sequence). CDR3 length: 15 amino acids. Here the CDR3 DNA reads TGCAGTGCTAGCGGTCCAGTCTCTGGGGCCAACGTCCTGACTTTC. Translating gives CSASGPVSGANVLTF.

This clonotype was counted a few times. The chain links TRBV16 to TRBJ2-6; 7 bases are shared with TRBD1. Looked up from germline, CDR1 is KGHSY and CDR2 is FQNENV. The CDR3 has 17 residues. V lost 2 bases and J lost 2; bases outside the gene matches: 6. The CDR3 loop reads CASSQEGALTGANVLTF. Here the CDR3 DNA reads TGTGCCAGCAGCCAAGAGGGGGCGCTCACTGGGGCCAACGTCCTGACTTTC.

There are many counts of this clonotype. The chain carries TRBV7-2 and TRBJ2-5; 8 bases align to TRBD1. V dropped 5 bases and J dropped 5; count of bases not matched to a gene: 7. The CDR3 length is 14 residues. Germline V gene data show CDR1 as SGHTA and CDR2 as FQGNSA. CDR3 residues: CASSGQGGIETQYF. CDR3 DNA sequence: TGTGCCAGCAGCGGACAGGGTGGGATTGAGACCCAGTACTTC.

This clonotype has ten or more counts. The chain uses TRBV6-2 or TRBV6-3 and TRBJ2-6; no definite D call. V dropped 8 bases and J dropped 3 bases, with 17 bases sitting between them. The CDR3 spans 16 residues. Germline-derived CDR1 and CDR2 are MNHEY and SVGEGT. DNA for the CDR3: TGTGCCAGCGGTAGGCCCCCGTCCGATGGGGCCAACGTCCTGACTTTC. Its protein product is CASGRPPSDGANVLTF.

This clonotype has a handful of counts. The chain is built from TRBV28 and TRBJ1-2, with TRBD1 matching 10 bases. Germline assignment: CDR1 MDHEN and CDR2 SYDVKM. The length of the CDR3 is 13 residues. The ends lost 5 bases at V and 7 bases at J; junction bases unmatched: 4. The CDR3 loop is CASSGQGEGGYTF. As DNA, the CDR3 is TGTGCCAGCAGTGGACAGGGGGAAGGTGGCTACACCTTC.

This chain joins TRBV5-6 and TRBJ2-1; D perhaps matches TRBD2 (7 bases). The germline gives CDR1 SGHDT, CDR2 YYEEEE. Trimming took 0 bases from V and 8 from J, leaving 21 bases between them. The CDR3 length is 17 residues. CDR3 amino acids: CASSLEPGRGAFHEQFF. The CDR3 DNA sequence: TGTGCCAGCAGCTTGGAACCGGGCCGGGGGGCGTTCCATGAGCAGTTCTTC.

The V and J genes are TRBV19 and TRBJ2-5, with 11 bases lining up with TRBD2. There are 18 residues in the CDR3. Germline values: CDR1 LNHDA, CDR2 SQIVND (reference sequence). The V segment lost 4 bases and the J segment 3 bases; nucleotides outside the gene matches: 13. The CDR3 loop is CASSTLPPGLAEEETQYF. The CDR3 DNA reads as TGTGCCAGTAGTACATTGCCTCCGGGACTAGCGGAAGAAGAGACCCAGTACTTC.

This clonotype was counted a few times. The CDR3 DNA reads as TGTGCCAGCAGCAAGTACAGGGGGCAAGACTACAATGAGCAGTTCTTC. As protein: CASSKYRGQDYNEQFF. The chain joins TRBV13 to TRBJ2-1, with 9 bases that match TRBD1. CDR1 is PRHDT, CDR2 FYEKMQ, per germline (reference sequence). The CDR3 spans 16 residues. J gave up 3 bases and V 5 bases, and 8 bases lay outside the gene matches.

This chain links TRBV7-3 with TRBJ2-3, with 8 bases that match TRBD2. The V gene end was trimmed by 3 bases and the J gene end by 6 bases; junction bases not matched to a gene: 8. Germline V gene lookup returns CDR1 SGHTA and CDR2 FQGTGA. This CDR3 spans 15 amino acids. The DNA for the CDR3 is TGTGCCAGCAGCTTTGAAGCGGGGGCAGGGGATACGCAGTATTTT. It specifies CASSFEAGAGDTQYF.

This clonotype was recorded many times. The J gene is TRBJ2-7, the V gene TRBV7-2, with D perhaps TRBD1 (6 bases). The CDR3 length is 12 residues. CDR1 is SGHTA, CDR2 FQGNSA, per germline. V dropped 5 bases and J dropped 5 bases, with 10 bases sitting between them. CDR3 sequence: CASSQDSNEQYF. CDR3 sequence (DNA): TGTGCCAGCAGCCAGGACAGTAACGAGCAGTACTTC. The full variable domain, rest sourced from reference TRBV7-2 and TRBJ2-7, is GAGVSQSPSNKVTEKGKDVELRCDPISGHTALYWYRQSLGQGLEFLIYFQGNSAPDKSGLPSDRFSAERTGGSVSTLTIQRTQQEDSAVYLCASSQDSNEQYFGPGTRLTVT.

The chain is built from TRBV7-2 and TRBJ1-2; weak D call: TRBD1 (5 bases). Trimming pared 4 bases from V and 4 bases from J, leaving 13 bases between. The CDR3 covers 14 residues. From germline, CDR1 is SGHTA and CDR2 FQGNSA. The CDR3 sequence is CASSYDRGSYGYTF. CDR3 nucleotides: TGTGCCAGCAGCTACGATAGGGGTAGCTATGGCTACACCTTC.

This clonotype was counted only a few times. This chain uses TRBV7-2 with TRBJ1-2; a possible D gene is TRBD1 (5 bases). Germline assignment: CDR1 SGHTA and CDR2 FQGNSA. CDR3 size: 13 residues. V lost 5 bases and J lost 4, with 11 bases in between. The CDR3 region has the DNA TGTGCCAGCAGCCCCTATGACAGCTATGGCTACACCTTC. Translating gives CASSPYDSYGYTF. The whole variable domain, remainder taken from reference TRBV7-2 and TRBJ1-2, is GAGVSQSPSNKVTEKGKDVELRCDPISGHTALYWYRQSLGQGLEFLIYFQGNSAPDKSGLPSDRFSAERTGGSVSTLTIQRTQQEDSAVYLCASSPYDSYGYTFGSGTRLTVV.

This clonotype was seen at least ten times. V gene TRBV5-5 combines with J gene TRBJ1-2; D not resolved. Between the trimmed V and J ends, which lost 0 bases and 3 bases, there was a span of 12 bases. From germline, CDR1 is SGHKS and CDR2 YYEKEE (reference sequence). CDR3 size: 15 residues. The CDR3 reads CASSLEVTYYYGYTF. CDR3 nucleotides: TGTGCCAGCAGCTTGGAGGTGACTTACTACTATGGCTACACCTTC.

This chain connects TRBV5-6 to TRBJ1-5, with D possibly being TRBD1 (5 bases). Germline assignment: CDR1 SGHDT and CDR2 YYEEEE. V was cut by 0 bases and J by 3 bases, with 10 bases left in between. This CDR3 has 15 amino acids. The CDR3 is CASSLDGGYNQPQHF. CDR3 in DNA: TGTGCCAGCAGCTTGGACGGGGGTTACAATCAGCCCCAGCATTTT.

This clonotype was counted a few times. V and J are TRBV5-1 and TRBJ2-1; D gene uncertain. The CDR3 is 13 amino acids. Germline loops: CDR1 SGHRS, CDR2 YFSETQ. Trimming shortened V by 0 bases and J by 10 bases, and 11 bases separated the two germline ends. CDR3 in amino acids: CASSLGLSREQFF. Written as DNA, the CDR3 is TGCGCCAGCAGCTTGGGGCTGAGCCGGGAGCAGTTCTTC. The full variable domain, completed using reference TRBV5-1 and TRBJ2-1, is KAGVTQTPRYLIKTRGQQVTLSCSPISGHRSVSWYQQTPGQGLQFLFEYFSETQRNKGNFPGRFSGRQFSNSRSEMNVSTLELGDSALYLCASSLGLSREQFFGPGTRLTVL.

The chain uses TRBV24-1 and TRBJ2-3; D remains unclear. The length of the CDR3 is 13 residues. The germline V gene encodes CDR1 KGHDR and CDR2 SFDVKD. Trimming shortened V by 3 bases and J by 4 bases, and 7 bases separated the two germline ends. The CDR3 DNA reads as TGTGCCACCAGTGATGACGCCTCAGATACGCAGTATTTT. Translation gives CATSDDASDTQYF.

There are many counts of this clonotype. The V and J genes are TRBV4-1 and TRBJ2-7; 7 nucleotides line up with TRBD1. The CDR3 is 16 amino acids. The germline CDR1 and CDR2 sequences are MGHRA and YSYEKL. After removal of 6 bases from V and 4 bases from J, the junction contained 15 bases not matched to a gene. CDR3 region: CASRKLGGRAGYEQYF. The CDR3 DNA follows: TGCGCCAGCAGGAAGTTAGGGGGCAGGGCAGGATACGAGCAGTACTTC.

A few counts support this clonotype. CDR3 sequence reads: CASSQDTGGADTGELFF. The CDR3 nucleotides read TGCGCCAGCAGCCAAGATACAGGGGGCGCGGACACCGGGGAGCTGTTTTTT. The J gene is TRBJ2-2, the V gene TRBV4-1; TRBD1 matches 9 bases. V shed 0 bases and J 3 bases; nucleotides not matched to a gene: 5. The CDR3 length is 17 residues. Germline V gene lookup returns CDR1 MGHRA and CDR2 YSYEKL.

This clonotype showed up just a few times. The rearrangement links TRBV4-2 to TRBJ2-2; TRBD2 aligns across 8 bases. Germline assignment: CDR1 LGHNA and CDR2 YNFKEQ. V shed 4 bases, J shed 7 bases, and the junction held 8 bases outside the gene matches. This CDR3 region has 15 residues. CDR3 protein: CASSPAGGVHGELFF. In nucleotides, the CDR3 is TGTGCCAGCAGCCCCGCCGGGGGGGTACACGGGGAGCTGTTTTTT.

This clonotype was detected only a few times. This chain joins TRBV7-8 and TRBJ2-2, with D hard to call. The CDR3 spans 16 residues. The V end lost 0 bases, the J end lost 3 bases, and 11 bases lay between the germline ends. Germline values: CDR1 SGHVS, CDR2 FQNEAQ. This CDR3 is CASSLADPIDTGELFF. Written as DNA, the CDR3 is TGTGCCAGCAGCTTAGCGGACCCAATCGACACCGGGGAGCTGTTTTTT.

This clonotype occurred many times. The chain joins TRBV7-6 to TRBJ1-1; 7 nucleotides align to TRBD1. Germline V gene sequence: CDR1 SGHVS, CDR2 FNYEAQ. The CDR3 has 15 residues. Trimming cost V 4 bases and J 4 bases; bases outside gene matches: 9. CDR3 coding DNA: TGTGCCAGCAGCTGGAAGACAGGGCCGGGCACTGAAGCTTTCTTT. Amino acids: CASSWKTGPGTEAFF.